The entry below gives a single TCR beta chain sequence along with its context. No antigen is known for it. The PCR made use of 60 Vbeta and 13 Jbeta primers. Data came from immunoSEQ multiplex PCR; TCRdb stores just in-frame clones and leaves some out. Among around 200,000 clones listed, less than 85% were seen once. This entry comes from a study of cytomegalovirus exposure and HLA in healthy donors. Whole-study findings and limits: The authors later found TCR association rates varying by HLA locus, with DRB1 most and HLA-C fewest. In a later analysis, a missense DCLRE1C variant was linked to TCR beta V- and J-gene trimming. TRBV6-2, TRBV6-3 and some other V segments were excluded as indistinguishable. Per a prior analysis, the majority of TCR beta V segments were productive roughly 87% or roughly 30% of the time.

There are 16 residues in the CDR3. The ends lost 0 bases at V and 9 bases at J; junction bases unmatched: 8. Germline V gene data show CDR1 as MGHRA and CDR2 as YSYEKL. This rearrangement joins TRBV4-1 to TRBJ2-1; 10 nucleotides agree with TRBD2. The clonotype was recovered from a boy between 5 and 17 years old in good health and CMV-seronegative. The sequenced material came from PBMCs. Here the CDR3 reads CASSQETSGVYAEQFF. For the CDR3, the DNA is TGCGCCAGCAGCCAAGAAACTAGCGGGGTCTACGCTGAGCAGTTCTTC.